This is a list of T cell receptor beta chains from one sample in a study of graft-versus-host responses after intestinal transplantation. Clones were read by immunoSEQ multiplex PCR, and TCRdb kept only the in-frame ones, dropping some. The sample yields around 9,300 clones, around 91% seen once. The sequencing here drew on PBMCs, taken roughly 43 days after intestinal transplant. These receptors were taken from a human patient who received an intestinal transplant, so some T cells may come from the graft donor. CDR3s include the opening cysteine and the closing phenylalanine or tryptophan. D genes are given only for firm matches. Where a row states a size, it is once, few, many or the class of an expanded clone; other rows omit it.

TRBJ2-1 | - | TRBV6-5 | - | CASSFGGPYNEQFF | TGTGCCAGCAGTTTCGGGGGGCCCTACAATGAGCAGTTCTTC
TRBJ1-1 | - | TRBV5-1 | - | CASRRRGDTEAFF | TGCGCCAGCAGGCGGCGGGGGGACACTGAAGCTTTCTTT
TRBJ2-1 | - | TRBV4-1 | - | CASSQDLGQFNEQFF | TGCGCCAGCAGCCAAGATCTCGGACAGTTCAATGAGCAGTTCTTC
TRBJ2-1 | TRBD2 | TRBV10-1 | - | CASSEGLDYNEQFF | TGCGCCAGCAGTGAGGGACTAGACTACAATGAGCAGTTCTTC
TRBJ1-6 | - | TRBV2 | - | CASSEPGQDNSPLHF | TGTGCCAGCAGTGAGCCGGGACAAGATAATTCACCCCTCCACTTT
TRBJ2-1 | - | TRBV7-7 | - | CASSLHPQQFF | TGTGCCAGCAGCTTACATCCCCAGCAGTTCTTC
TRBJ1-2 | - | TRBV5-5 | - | CASSFFYGYTF | TGTGCCAGCAGCTTTTTTTATGGCTACACCTTC
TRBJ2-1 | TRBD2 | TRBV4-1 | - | CASSLTILPRSGSYNEQFF | TGCGCCAGCAGCCTAACAATACTCCCACGTAGCGGGAGCTACAATGAGCAGTTCTTC
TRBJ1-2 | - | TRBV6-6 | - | CASSYQDINYGYTF | TGTGCCAGCAGTTACCAAGACATTAACTATGGCTACACCTTC
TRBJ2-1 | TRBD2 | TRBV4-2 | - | CASSQVKLAGGYNEQFF | TGTGCCAGCAGCCAAGTAAAACTAGCGGGAGGGTACAATGAGCAGTTCTTC
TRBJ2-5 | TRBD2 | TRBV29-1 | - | CSVEDSLAGDGETQYF | TGCAGCGTTGAAGATTCACTAGCGGGAGACGGAGAGACCCAGTACTTC
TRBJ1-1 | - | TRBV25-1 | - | CASSSPRRNTEAFF | TGTGCCAGCAGTTCTCCGCGGCGGAACACTGAAGCTTTCTTT
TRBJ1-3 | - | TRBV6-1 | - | CASSVRRTRSGNTIYF | TGTGCCAGCAGTGTCCGTAGGACCCGCTCTGGAAACACCATATATTTT
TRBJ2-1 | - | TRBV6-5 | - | CASSTGNNEQFF | TGTGCCAGCAGTACAGGGAACAATGAGCAGTTCTTC
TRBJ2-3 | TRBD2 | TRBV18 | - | CASSPSLAGNTDTQYF | TGTGCCAGCTCACCATCGCTAGCGGGGAACACAGATACGCAGTATTTT
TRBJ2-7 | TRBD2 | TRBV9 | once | CASSRTSGPYEQYF | TGTGCCAGCAGCAGGACTAGCGGGCCCTACGAGCAGTACTTC
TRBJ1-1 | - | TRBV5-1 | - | CASSLYRDTNTEAFF | TGCGCCAGCAGCCTGTACAGGGACACGAACACTGAAGCTTTCTTT
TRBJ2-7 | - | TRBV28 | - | CASSSDRYEQYF | TGTGCCAGCAGTTCCGATAGATACGAGCAGTACTTC
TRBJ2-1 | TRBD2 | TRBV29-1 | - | CSVESGRRYNEQFF | TGCAGCGTTGAGAGCGGGAGGCGATACAATGAGCAGTTCTTC
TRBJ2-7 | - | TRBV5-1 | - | CASSLDDSYEQYF | TGCGCCAGCAGCTTGGATGACAGTTACGAGCAGTACTTC
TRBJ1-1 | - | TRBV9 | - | CASSVASGALNTEAFF | TGTGCCAGCAGCGTAGCCTCGGGGGCGCTTAACACTGAAGCTTTCTTT
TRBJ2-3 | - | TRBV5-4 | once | CASSLTTPRTDTQYF | TGTGCCAGCAGCTTGACAACACCGAGGACAGATACGCAGTATTTT
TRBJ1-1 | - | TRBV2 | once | CASQGTESLKNTEAFF | TGTGCCAGCCAGGGGACGGAATCACTCAAGAACACTGAAGCTTTCTTT
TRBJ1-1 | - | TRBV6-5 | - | CASSYLGPLDTEAFF | TGTGCCAGCAGTTACCTCGGCCCCCTGGACACTGAAGCTTTCTTT
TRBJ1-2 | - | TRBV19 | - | CASSIDRGDYGYTF | TGTGCCAGTAGTATAGATCGCGGGGACTATGGCTACACCTTC
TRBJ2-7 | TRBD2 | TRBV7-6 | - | CASSTWPGGGNYEQYF | TGTGCCAGCAGCACCTGGCCTGGCGGGGGGAACTACGAGCAGTACTTC
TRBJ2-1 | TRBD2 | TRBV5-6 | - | CASSVGRERKYNEQFF | TGTGCCAGCAGCGTGGGGCGGGAGCGCAAATACAATGAGCAGTTCTTC
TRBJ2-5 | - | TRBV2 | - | CASSEGTETQYF | TGTGCCAGCAGTGAGGGCACGGAGACCCAGTACTTC
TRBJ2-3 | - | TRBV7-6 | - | CASSLSVPTDTQYF | TGTGCCAGCAGCCTTAGCGTGCCCACAGATACGCAGTATTTT
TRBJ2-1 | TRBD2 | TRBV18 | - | CASSPGLAGGPSYNEQFF | TGTGCCAGCTCACCGGGACTAGCGGGAGGGCCCTCCTACAATGAGCAGTTCTTC
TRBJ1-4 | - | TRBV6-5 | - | CASSYSFDNEKLFF | TGTGCCAGCAGTTACTCGTTCGACAATGAAAAACTGTTTTTT
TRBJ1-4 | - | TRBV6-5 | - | CASSSWTDEKLFF | TGTGCCAGCAGCTCCTGGACAGACGAAAAACTGTTTTTT
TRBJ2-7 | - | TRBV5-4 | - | CASSLEVEQYF | TGTGCCAGCAGCTTAGAGGTCGAGCAGTACTTC
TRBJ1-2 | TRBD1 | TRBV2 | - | CASSHETDTGQLYGYTF | TGTGCCAGCAGCCACGAAACTGATACGGGACAGCTTTATGGCTACACCTTC
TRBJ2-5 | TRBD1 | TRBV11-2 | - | CASSQTQGAIETQYF | TGTGCCAGCAGCCAGACACAGGGGGCCATTGAGACCCAGTACTTC
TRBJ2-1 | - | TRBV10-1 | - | CASSDHFAGGPNEQFF | TGCGCCAGCAGTGACCACTTTGCCGGGGGGCCCAATGAGCAGTTCTTC
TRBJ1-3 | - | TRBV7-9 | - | CASSLGLGTGNTIYF | TGTGCCAGCAGCTTGGGACTCGGGACTGGAAACACCATATATTTT
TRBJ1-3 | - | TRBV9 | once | CASSVDLQYYSGNTIYF | TGTGCCAGCAGCGTAGATCTCCAGTATTACTCTGGAAACACCATATATTTT
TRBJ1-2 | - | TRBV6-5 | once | CASSYSRVKGDGYTF | TGTGCCAGCAGTTACTCGAGAGTCAAGGGAGATGGCTACACCTTC
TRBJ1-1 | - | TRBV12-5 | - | CASGLGEGTEAFF | TGTGCTAGTGGTTTAGGGGAGGGCACTGAAGCTTTCTTT
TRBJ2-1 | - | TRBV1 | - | CTSSKKGLLRMNEQFF | TGCACCAGCAGCAAAAAGGGACTCCTAAGGATGAATGAGCAGTTCTTC
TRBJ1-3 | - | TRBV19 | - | CASMGSGNTIYF | TGTGCCAGTATGGGATCTGGAAACACCATATATTTT
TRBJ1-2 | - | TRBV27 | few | CASSSGPNTYGYTF | TGTGCCAGCAGTTCGGGCCCGAATACTTATGGCTACACCTTC
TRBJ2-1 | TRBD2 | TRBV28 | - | CASSPGTSGRYNEQFF | TGTGCCAGCAGTCCCGGGACTAGCGGGAGGTACAATGAGCAGTTCTTC
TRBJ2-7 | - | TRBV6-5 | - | CASSPAAGEQYF | TGTGCCAGCAGCCCTGCCGCTGGCGAGCAGTACTTC
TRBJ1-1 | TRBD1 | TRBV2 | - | CASGWDRDTEAFF | TGTGCCAGCGGCTGGGACAGGGACACTGAAGCTTTCTTT
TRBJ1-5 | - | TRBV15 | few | CATSRGGGRTNQPQHF | TGTGCCACCAGCAGAGGGGGGGGACGTACTAATCAGCCCCAGCATTTT
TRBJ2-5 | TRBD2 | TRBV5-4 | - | CASSLGGGGETQYF | TGTGCCAGCAGCTTGGGCGGGGGAGGGGAGACCCAGTACTTC
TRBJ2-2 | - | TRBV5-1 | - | CASSLVRGYTGELFF | TGCGCCAGCAGCTTGGTGCGGGGCTACACCGGGGAGCTGTTTTTT
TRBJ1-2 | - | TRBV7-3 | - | CASSQDPNYGYTF | TGTGCCAGCAGCCAGGACCCCAATTATGGCTACACCTTC
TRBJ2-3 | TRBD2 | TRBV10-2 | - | CASSESTSGGLGDTQYF | TGCGCCAGCAGTGAGTCGACTAGCGGGGGGCTGGGAGATACGCAGTATTTT